Below, 26 T cell receptor beta chains from the same sample are listed, as sequenced in a study of OX40 agonist ivuxolimab in advanced cancers. The method was immunoSEQ multiplex PCR; TCRdb's version includes in-frame clones alone and lacks a portion of them. The sample consists of tens of thousands of clones, 81% of them appearing once. Sample: CD4+ or CD8+ T cells sorted from blood, taken in a trial of the OX40 agonist ivuxolimab. Receptors originate from an adult with an advanced solid tumor such as melanoma, head and neck, liver or kidney cancer.

The chain links TRBV4-1 to TRBJ1-4; D possibly corresponds to TRBD1 (6 bases). The V end was cut by 2 bases, the J end by 13 bases, with 23 bases between. The CDR3 runs 16 residues. Germline CDR1 and CDR2: MGHRA and YSYEKL. The CDR3 DNA follows: TGCGCCAGCAGCCAATCACCGGGACAAGCGCCGTTCGTACTGTTTTTT. Protein product: CASSQSPGQAPFVLFF.

J is TRBJ2-6 and V is TRBV5-1; no clear D gene. CDR1 is SGHRS and CDR2 is YFSETQ in the germline V gene. This CDR3 contains 12 residues. V shed 4 bases and J shed 4 bases, with 3 bases lying between them. The DNA of the CDR3 is TGCGCCAGCAGCGCCGGGGCCAACGTCCTGACTTTC. Protein sequence: CASSAGANVLTF.

Written as DNA, the CDR3 is TGCGCCAGCAGTCGAAGACAGGGTAGGAACAATGAGCAGTTCTTC. This translates into CASSRRQGRNNEQFF. J is TRBJ2-1 and V is TRBV5-1; TRBD1 agrees at 7 bases. This CDR3 has 15 amino acids. Looked up from germline, CDR1 is SGHRS and CDR2 is YFSETQ. Trimming removed 5 bases from V and 5 bases from J; junction bases left unmatched: 10. Together with reference TRBV5-1 and TRBJ2-1, the CDR3 gives the full variable domain: KAGVTQTPRYLIKTRGQQVTLSCSPISGHRSVSWYQQTPGQGLQFLFEYFSETQRNKGNFPGRFSGRQFSNSRSEMNVSTLELGDSALYLCASSRRQGRNNEQFFGPGTRLTVL.

J is TRBJ2-7 and V is TRBV21-1; TRBD2 was called by the table and not checked on the DNA. TRBV21-1 is annotated as a pseudogene. The CDR3 loop spans 17 amino acids. CDR3 DNA sequence: TGTGCCAGCAGCGGCTCCCCTTTTAGCGGGAGAAGGTACGAGCAGTACTTC. This codes for CASSGSPFSGRRYEQYF.

The gene calls are TRBV18 and TRBJ1-2; tentatively, D is TRBD1 (5 bases). The V end was cut by 0 bases, the J end by 3 bases, with 11 bases between. This CDR3 contains 15 residues. Germline V gene sequence: CDR1 KGHSH, CDR2 LQKENI. The chain's CDR3 is CASSPPIKGDYGYTF. CDR3 nucleotide sequence: TGTGCCAGCTCACCACCGATCAAAGGGGACTATGGCTACACCTTC. Full variable domain (rest looked up from reference TRBV18 and TRBJ1-2): NAGVMQNPRHLVRRRGQEARLRCSPMKGHSHVYWYRQLPEEGLKFMVYLQKENIIDESGMPKERFSAEFPKEGPSILRIQQVVRGDSAAYFCASSPPIKGDYGYTFGSGTRLTVV.

V and J are TRBV7-2 and TRBJ1-2, with D possibly TRBD1 on 5 matching bases. V was trimmed by 0 bases and J by 8 bases, leaving 10 bases between them. Germline V gene sequence: CDR1 SGHTA, CDR2 FQGNSA. CDR3 size: 13 residues. In DNA form, the CDR3 reads TGTGCCAGCAGCTTAGCAGGGACGGGAGGCTACACCTTC. It codes for CASSLAGTGGYTF.

V gene TRBV19 combines with J gene TRBJ2-1; D unclear. The CDR3 sequence is 15 residues long. Germline CDR1 and CDR2: LNHDA and SQIVND (reference sequence). Trimming took 3 bases from V and 3 from J, leaving 12 bases between them. The CDR3 bases are TGTGCCAGTAGTATTCGTTTGGGTGGCTACAATGAGCAGTTCTTC. Encoded protein: CASSIRLGGYNEQFF.

The V gene is TRBV15, the J gene TRBJ2-3; D might be TRBD1 (5 bases). The length of the CDR3 is 14 residues. Trimming stripped 0 bases from V and 6 bases from J, with 10 bases between. Germline V gene sequence: CDR1 LNHNV, CDR2 YYDKDF (reference sequence). CDR3 bases: TGTGCCACCAGCAGAGATTATGGGGCGGATACGCAGTATTTT. It yields the protein CATSRDYGADTQYF.

J is TRBJ2-1 and V is TRBV10-3; tentatively, D is TRBD1 or TRBD2 (5 bases each). The CDR3 has 11 residues. Trimming removed 6 bases from V and 13 bases from J, with 13 bases in between. Germline V lookup: CDR1 ENHRY, CDR2 SYGVKD. The chain's CDR3 is CAIREGTLQFF. Written as DNA, the CDR3 is TGTGCCATCAGAGAGGGGACGTTACAGTTCTTC.

The chain links TRBV7-2 to TRBJ1-6; 8 bases agree with TRBD1. CDR3 length equals 14 residues. Germline CDR1 reads SGHTA; CDR2 reads FQGNSA. V lost 5 bases to trimming and J lost 8 bases; unmatched junction nucleotides: 5. The DNA for the CDR3 is TGTGCCAGCAGCGCGGACAGGGTTCATTCACCCCTCCACTTT. Its translation is CASSADRVHSPLHF.

CDR3: CASSVGGTNYGYTF. For the CDR3, the DNA is TGTGCCAGCAGCGTCGGGGGTACTAACTATGGCTACACCTTC. V gene TRBV9 combines with J gene TRBJ1-2; D possibly corresponds to TRBD1 (5 bases). Per the germline V gene, CDR1 is SGDLS and CDR2 is YYNGEE. The length of the CDR3 is 14 residues. Trimming removed 2 bases at V and 0 bases at J, with 8 bases between.

This chain joins TRBV4-3 and TRBJ2-2; D may correspond to TRBD1 or TRBD2 (5 bases each). This CDR3 region has 14 residues. Germline-derived CDR1 and CDR2 are LGHNA and YSLEER. V lost 0 bases and J lost 7, with 9 bases in between. Here the CDR3 reads CASSQDWDGGELFF. The CDR3 DNA follows: TGCGCCAGCAGCCAAGATTGGGACGGCGGGGAGCTGTTTTTT.

To note about this clone: The junction and the germline gene differ at one end; a read error may be behind it. This sequence joins TRBV5-8 and TRBJ2-2; tentatively, D is TRBD2 (5 bases). Germline V lookup: CDR1 SGHTS, CDR2 YDEGEE. The CDR3 covers 14 residues. The CDR3 spells CASSLDLNTGELVF. The DNA for the CDR3 is TGTGCCAGCAGCTTGGACTTGAACACCGGGGAGCTGGTTTTT.

The rearrangement links TRBV5-6 to TRBJ2-2; 9 positions match TRBD1. J gave up 4 bases and V 4 bases, and 5 bases lay outside the gene matches. The CDR3 sequence is 15 residues long. Germline CDR1 reads SGHDT; CDR2 reads YYEEEE. This CDR3 is CASSRNRGRTGELFF. The CDR3 region has the DNA TGTGCCAGCAGCAGGAACAGGGGGCGCACCGGGGAGCTGTTTTTT.

The chain has TRBV15 and TRBJ2-3; perhaps TRBD1 as D (5 bases). The germline V gene has CDR1 LNHNV and CDR2 YYDKDF (reference sequence). V lost 2 bases, J lost 5 bases, and 11 bases lay in between. CDR3 length: 14 amino acids. CDR3 bases: TGTGCCACCAGCAGACTCAGGGCCGAAGATACGCAGTATTTT. Its translation: CATSRLRAEDTQYF.

This clone was counted a few times. V is TRBV27 and J is TRBJ2-2, with 7 bases lining up with TRBD1. CDR3 length: 16 amino acids. The ends lost 6 bases at V and 1 base at J; junction bases unmatched: 8. CDR1 MNHEY and CDR2 SMNVEV come from the germline V gene (reference sequence). DNA for the CDR3: TGTGCCAGCAGCTCAGGACAGGCATGGAACACCGGGGAGCTGTTTTTT. This sequence encodes CASSSGQAWNTGELFF.

The J gene is TRBJ2-1, the V gene TRBV2, with 8 bases aligning to TRBD2. The germline V gene has CDR1 SNHLY and CDR2 FYNNEI. The CDR3 has 15 residues. Trimming removed 4 bases from V and 6 bases from J; junction bases left unmatched: 8. The CDR3 DNA sequence: TGTGCCAGCAGTGTAGAATTCGCGGGAGGCAATGAGCAGTTCTTC. This encodes CASSVEFAGGNEQFF.

The J gene is TRBJ2-7, the V gene TRBV19; D is uncertain. V dropped 3 bases and J dropped 3 bases, with 9 bases sitting between them. This CDR3 is built from 13 residues. Germline V lookup: CDR1 LNHDA, CDR2 SQIVND (reference sequence). This CDR3 reads CASSIRESYEQYF. The CDR3 bases are TGTGCCAGTAGTATTAGAGAAAGCTACGAGCAGTACTTC.

This clone has only a few counts. The chain has TRBV19 and TRBJ2-2, with TRBD2 identical over 7 bases. Germline V gene data show CDR1 as LNHDA and CDR2 as SQIVND (reference sequence). Trimming cost V 7 bases and J 4 bases; bases outside gene matches: 15. The CDR3 loop spans 17 amino acids. The CDR3 region is CASTQRGGSAATGELFF. Written as DNA, the CDR3 is TGTGCCAGTACCCAACGGGGCGGGAGCGCCGCCACCGGGGAGCTGTTTTTT.

The genes are TRBV19 and TRBJ1-2, with a tentative D call TRBD1 (5 bases). CDR3 length: 16 residues. Germline-derived CDR1 and CDR2 are LNHDA and SQIVND (reference sequence). Trimming cost V 10 bases and J 2 bases, with 23 bases left between them. The CDR3 DNA follows: TGTGCCACCTATACGGCAGGGCGCGTACTAAACTATGGCTACACCTTC. It codes for CATYTAGRVLNYGYTF.

For this clone: Other DNA sequences within the sample encode an identical CDR3. V is TRBV19 and J is TRBJ2-5, with no clear D. The germline gives CDR1 LNHDA, CDR2 SQIVND (reference sequence). V was trimmed by 6 bases and J by 5 bases, leaving 10 bases between them. This CDR3 spans 12 amino acids. The CDR3 DNA reads TGTGCCAGTAGCCAAGGGCGGGAGACCCAGTACTTC. Translating gives CASSQGRETQYF.

The chain links TRBV6-5 to TRBJ2-7; D might be TRBD2 (6 bases). From germline, CDR1 is MNHEY and CDR2 SVGAGI. This CDR3 contains 13 residues. With 4 bases removed from V and 9 bases from J, the gap between germline ends came to 16 bases. CDR3 in DNA: TGTGCCAGCAGTTTTCGCTTCTCGGGACTGCAGTACTTC. Encoded protein: CASSFRFSGLQYF.

The CDR3 sequence is CASSQDHSNSPLHF. DNA for the CDR3: TGCGCCAGCAGCCAAGATCACTCAAATTCACCCCTCCACTTT. This rearrangement joins TRBV4-3 to TRBJ1-6, with D uncertain. The CDR3 totals 14 residues. Per the germline V gene, CDR1 is LGHNA and CDR2 is YSLEER. V was clipped by 0 bases and J by 7 bases, with 7 bases between them.

V gene TRBV4-3 combines with J gene TRBJ2-7; possibly TRBD2 for D (6 bases). The CDR3 is 15 residues long. Per the germline V gene, CDR1 is LGHNA and CDR2 is YSLEER. V was cut by 1 base and J by 3 bases, with 13 bases left in between. The chain's CDR3 is CASSQVWGSGYEQYF. The CDR3 region has the DNA TGCGCCAGCAGCCAAGTTTGGGGTAGCGGCTACGAGCAGTACTTC.

V is TRBV6-6 and J is TRBJ1-1; the match to TRBD1 covers 8 bases. Germline assignment: CDR1 MNHNY and CDR2 SVGAGI (reference sequence). J gave up 5 bases and V 6 bases, and 8 bases lay outside the gene matches. This CDR3 comprises 14 residues. CDR3 in amino acids: CASRTRTGSTEAFF. CDR3 coding DNA: TGTGCCAGCAGGACTCGGACAGGGTCGACTGAAGCTTTCTTT.

The chain carries TRBV7-2 and TRBJ1-1; no clear D gene. CDR3 size: 16 residues. Germline CDR1 reads SGHTA; CDR2 reads FQGNSA. V was pared by 5 bases and J by 6 bases, with 22 bases between. The CDR3 DNA reads as TGTGCCAGCAGCCAGAGTAGGTATGCTGGAGCGTCTGAAGCTTTCTTT. Encoded protein: CASSQSRYAGASEAFF.